This T cell receptor beta chain was retrieved from a study of B cell selection in AIRE deficiency. This CDR3 is 17 amino acids long. V shed 0 bases, J shed 3 bases, and the junction held 9 bases outside the gene matches. From germline, CDR1 is SGHRS and CDR2 YFSETQ. TCRdb's copy holds only in-frame clones and misses some; the assay was immunoSEQ multiplex PCR. In the table there are 28,000 or so clones, 92% of which are singletons. The regulatory T cell sort gate was CD4+CD25hiCD127low/negative. Specimen: CD4+CD25+ Tregs sorted from PBMCs. V usage is TRBV5-1 and J usage is TRBJ2-1; 7 bases match TRBD2. This clonotype was sampled from a human donor in good health. The CDR3 DNA reads TGCGCCAGCAGCTTGGGCAGCGGGGAGAAGTTCTACAATGAGCAGTTCTTC. It yields the protein CASSLGSGEKFYNEQFF.